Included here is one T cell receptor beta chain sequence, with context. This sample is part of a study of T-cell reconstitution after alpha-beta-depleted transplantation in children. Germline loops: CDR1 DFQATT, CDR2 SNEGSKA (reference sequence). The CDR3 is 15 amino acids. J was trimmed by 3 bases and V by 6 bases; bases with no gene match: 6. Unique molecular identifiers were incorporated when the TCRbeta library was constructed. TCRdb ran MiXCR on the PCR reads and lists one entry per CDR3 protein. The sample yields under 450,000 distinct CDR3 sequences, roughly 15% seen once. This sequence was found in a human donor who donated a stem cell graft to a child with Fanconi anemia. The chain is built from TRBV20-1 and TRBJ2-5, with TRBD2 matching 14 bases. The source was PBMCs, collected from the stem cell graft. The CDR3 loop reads CSADPTSGGEETQYF. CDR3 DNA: TGCAGTGCAGACCCGACTAGCGGGGGGGAAGAGACCCAGTACTTC.